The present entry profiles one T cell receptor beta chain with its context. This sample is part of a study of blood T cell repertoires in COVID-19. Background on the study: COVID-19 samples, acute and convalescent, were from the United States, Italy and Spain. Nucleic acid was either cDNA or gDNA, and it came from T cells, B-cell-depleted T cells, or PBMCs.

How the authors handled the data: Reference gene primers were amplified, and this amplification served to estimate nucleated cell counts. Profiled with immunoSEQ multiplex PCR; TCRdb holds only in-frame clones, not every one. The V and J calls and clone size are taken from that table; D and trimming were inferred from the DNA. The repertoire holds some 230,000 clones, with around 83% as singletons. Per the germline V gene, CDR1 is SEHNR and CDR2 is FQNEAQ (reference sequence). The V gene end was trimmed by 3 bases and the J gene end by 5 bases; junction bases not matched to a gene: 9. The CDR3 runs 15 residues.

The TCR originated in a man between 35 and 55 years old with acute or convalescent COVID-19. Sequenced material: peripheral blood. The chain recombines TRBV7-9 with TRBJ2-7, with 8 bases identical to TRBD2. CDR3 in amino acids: CASSFFSGGADEQYF. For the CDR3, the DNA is TGTGCCAGCAGCTTTTTTTCCGGGGGGGCTGACGAGCAGTACTTC.